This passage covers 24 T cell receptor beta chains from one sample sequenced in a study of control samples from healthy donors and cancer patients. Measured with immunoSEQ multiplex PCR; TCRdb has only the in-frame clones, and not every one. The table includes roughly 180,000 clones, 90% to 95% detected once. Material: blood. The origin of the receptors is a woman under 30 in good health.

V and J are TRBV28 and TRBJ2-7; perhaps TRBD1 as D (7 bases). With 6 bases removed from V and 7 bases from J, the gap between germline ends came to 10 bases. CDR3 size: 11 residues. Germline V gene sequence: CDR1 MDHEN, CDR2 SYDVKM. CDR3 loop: CASSRGDEQYF. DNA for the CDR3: TGTGCCAGCAGCAGGGGGGATGAGCAGTACTTC.

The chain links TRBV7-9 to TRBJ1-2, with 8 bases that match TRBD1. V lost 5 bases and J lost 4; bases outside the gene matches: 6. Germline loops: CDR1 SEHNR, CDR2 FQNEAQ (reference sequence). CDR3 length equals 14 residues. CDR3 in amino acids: CASSLGTGGYGYTF. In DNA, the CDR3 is TGTGCCAGCAGCCTGGGGACAGGCGGCTATGGCTACACCTTC. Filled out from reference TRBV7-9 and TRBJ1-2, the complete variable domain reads DTGVSQNPRHKITKRGQNVTFRCDPISEHNRLYWYRQTLGQGPEFLTYFQNEAQLEKSRLLSDRFSAERPKGSFSTLEIQRTEQGDSAMYLCASSLGTGGYGYTFGSGTRLTVV.

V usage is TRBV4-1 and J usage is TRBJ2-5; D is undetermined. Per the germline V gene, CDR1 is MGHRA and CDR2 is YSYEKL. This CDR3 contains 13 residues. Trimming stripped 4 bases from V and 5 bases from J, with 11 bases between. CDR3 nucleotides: TGCGCCAGCAGCCGCCTAGATTGGGAGACCCAGTACTTC. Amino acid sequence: CASSRLDWETQYF.

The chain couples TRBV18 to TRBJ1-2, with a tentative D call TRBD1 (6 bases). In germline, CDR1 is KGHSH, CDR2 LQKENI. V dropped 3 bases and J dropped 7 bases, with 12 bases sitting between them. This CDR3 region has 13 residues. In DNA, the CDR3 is TGTGCCAGCTCACCCGAAAACAGGGTTGGCTACACCTTC. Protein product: CASSPENRVGYTF. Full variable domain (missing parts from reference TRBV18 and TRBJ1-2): NAGVMQNPRHLVRRRGQEARLRCSPMKGHSHVYWYRQLPEEGLKFMVYLQKENIIDESGMPKERFSAEFPKEGPSILRIQQVVRGDSAAYFCASSPENRVGYTFGSGTRLTVV.

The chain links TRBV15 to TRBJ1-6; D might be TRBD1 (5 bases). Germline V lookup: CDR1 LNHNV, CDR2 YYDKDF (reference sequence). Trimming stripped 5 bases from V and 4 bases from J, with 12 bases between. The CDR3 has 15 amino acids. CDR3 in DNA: TGTGCCACCAGCGCTCAAGGGGAGTATAATTCACCCCTCCACTTT. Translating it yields CATSAQGEYNSPLHF.

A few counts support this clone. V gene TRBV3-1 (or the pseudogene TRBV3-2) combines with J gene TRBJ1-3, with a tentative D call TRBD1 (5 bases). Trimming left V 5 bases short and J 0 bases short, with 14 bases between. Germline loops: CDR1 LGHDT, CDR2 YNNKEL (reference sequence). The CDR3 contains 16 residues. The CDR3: CASSSPTVLSGNTIYF. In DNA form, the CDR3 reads TGTGCCAGCAGCTCCCCGACAGTTCTCTCTGGAAACACCATATATTTT.

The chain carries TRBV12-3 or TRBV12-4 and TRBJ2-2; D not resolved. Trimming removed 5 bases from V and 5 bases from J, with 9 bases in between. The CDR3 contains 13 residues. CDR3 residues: CASSASGTGELFF. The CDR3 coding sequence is TGTGCCAGCAGTGCGTCCGGGACCGGGGAGCTGTTTTTT.

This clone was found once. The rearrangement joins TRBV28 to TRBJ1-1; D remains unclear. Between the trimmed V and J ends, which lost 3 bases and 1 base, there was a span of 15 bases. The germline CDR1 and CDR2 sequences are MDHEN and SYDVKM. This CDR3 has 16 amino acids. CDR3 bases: TGTGCCAGCAGTTTGCACACCCGAGCCCAGAACACTGAAGCTTTCTTT. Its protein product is CASSLHTRAQNTEAFF. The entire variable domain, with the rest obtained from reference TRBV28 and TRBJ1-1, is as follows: DVKVTQSSRYLVKRTGEKVFLECVQDMDHENMFWYRQDPGLGLRLIYFSYDVKMKEKGDIPEGYSVSREKKERFSLILESASTNQTSMYLCASSLHTRAQNTEAFFGQGTRLTVV.

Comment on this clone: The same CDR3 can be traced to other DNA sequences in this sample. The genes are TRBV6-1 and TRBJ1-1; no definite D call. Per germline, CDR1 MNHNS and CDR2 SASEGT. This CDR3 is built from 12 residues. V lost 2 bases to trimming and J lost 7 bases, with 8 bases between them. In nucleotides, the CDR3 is TGTGCCAGCAGTGAAAGGGTGGGTGAAGCTTTCTTT. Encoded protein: CASSERVGEAFF.

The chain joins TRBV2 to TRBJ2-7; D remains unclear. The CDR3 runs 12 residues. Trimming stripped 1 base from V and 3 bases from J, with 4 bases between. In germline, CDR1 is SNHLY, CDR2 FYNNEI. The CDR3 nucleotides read TGTGCCAGCAGTGAAGGGGGCTACGAGCAGTACTTC. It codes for CASSEGGYEQYF. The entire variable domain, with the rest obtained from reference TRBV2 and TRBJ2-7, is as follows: EPEVTQTPSHQVTQMGQEVILRCVPISNHLYFYWYRQILGQKVEFLVSFYNNEISEKSEIFDDQFSVERPDGSNFTLKIRSTKLEDSAMYFCASSEGGYEQYFGPGTRLTVT.

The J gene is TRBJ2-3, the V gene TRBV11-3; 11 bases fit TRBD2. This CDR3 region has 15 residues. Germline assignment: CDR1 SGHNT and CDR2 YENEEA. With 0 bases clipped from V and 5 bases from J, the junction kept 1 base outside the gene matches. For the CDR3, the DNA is TGTGCCAGCAGCTTAGATGGGACTAGCGGAGATACGCAGTATTTT. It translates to CASSLDGTSGDTQYF.

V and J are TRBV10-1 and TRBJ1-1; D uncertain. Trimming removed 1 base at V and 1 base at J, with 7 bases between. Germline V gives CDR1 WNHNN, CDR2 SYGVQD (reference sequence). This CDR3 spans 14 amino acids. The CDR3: CASSEFSGNTEAFF. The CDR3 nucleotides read TGCGCCAGCAGTGAGTTCTCGGGGAACACTGAAGCTTTCTTT.

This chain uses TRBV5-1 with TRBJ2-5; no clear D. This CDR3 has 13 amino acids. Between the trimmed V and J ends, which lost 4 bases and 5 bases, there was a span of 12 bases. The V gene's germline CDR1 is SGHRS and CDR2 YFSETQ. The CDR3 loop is CASSGTNGETQYF. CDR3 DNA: TGCGCCAGCAGCGGTACAAACGGGGAGACCCAGTACTTC.

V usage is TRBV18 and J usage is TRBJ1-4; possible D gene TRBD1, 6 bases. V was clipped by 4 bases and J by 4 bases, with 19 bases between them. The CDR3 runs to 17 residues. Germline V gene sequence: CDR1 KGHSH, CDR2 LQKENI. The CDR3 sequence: CASSRIRLTGGNEKLFF. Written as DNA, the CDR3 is TGTGCCAGCTCACGAATACGACTGACAGGTGGTAATGAAAAACTGTTTTTT.

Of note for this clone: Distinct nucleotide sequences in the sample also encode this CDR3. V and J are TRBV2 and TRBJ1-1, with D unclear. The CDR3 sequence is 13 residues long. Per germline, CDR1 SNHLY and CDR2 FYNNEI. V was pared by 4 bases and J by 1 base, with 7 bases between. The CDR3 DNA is TGTGCCAGCAGTGGACGGGGGAACACTGAAGCTTTCTTT. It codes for CASSGRGNTEAFF.

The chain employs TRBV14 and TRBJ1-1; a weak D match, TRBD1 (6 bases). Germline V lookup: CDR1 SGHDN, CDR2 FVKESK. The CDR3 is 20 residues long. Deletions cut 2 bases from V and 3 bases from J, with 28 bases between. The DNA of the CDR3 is TGTGCCAGCAGCCAATTCATCGTGGCCGGGACACAGTTTCCTGACACTGAAGCTTTCTTT. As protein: CASSQFIVAGTQFPDTEAFF.

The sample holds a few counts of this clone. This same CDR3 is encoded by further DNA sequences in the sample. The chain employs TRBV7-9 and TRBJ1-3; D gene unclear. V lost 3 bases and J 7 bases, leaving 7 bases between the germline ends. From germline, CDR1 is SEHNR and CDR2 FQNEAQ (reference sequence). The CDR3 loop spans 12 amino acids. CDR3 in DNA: TGTGCCAGCAGCTTTCCGGGGAACACCATATATTTT. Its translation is CASSFPGNTIYF.

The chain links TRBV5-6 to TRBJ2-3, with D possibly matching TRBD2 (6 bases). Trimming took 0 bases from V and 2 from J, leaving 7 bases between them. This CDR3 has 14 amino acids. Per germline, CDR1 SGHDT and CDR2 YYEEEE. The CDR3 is CASSLGDSTDTQYF. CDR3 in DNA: TGTGCCAGCAGCTTGGGGGACTCCACAGATACGCAGTATTTT.

The CDR3 spells CASSHPGGARSPDEQYF. As DNA, the CDR3 is TGTGCCAGCAGCCATCCCGGTGGTGCAAGAAGTCCTGACGAGCAGTACTTC. V is TRBV4-2 and J is TRBJ2-7; D uncertain. V gave up 3 bases and J gave up 5 bases, with 23 bases separating them. The CDR3 is 17 amino acids. From germline, CDR1 is LGHNA and CDR2 YNFKEQ.

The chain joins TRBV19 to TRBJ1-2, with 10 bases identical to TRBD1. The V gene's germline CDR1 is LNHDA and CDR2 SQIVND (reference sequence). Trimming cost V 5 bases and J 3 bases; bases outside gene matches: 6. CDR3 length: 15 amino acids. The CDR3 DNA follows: TGTGCCAGTAGTGCCGGGACAGGGGTTCACTATGGCTACACCTTC. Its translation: CASSAGTGVHYGYTF.

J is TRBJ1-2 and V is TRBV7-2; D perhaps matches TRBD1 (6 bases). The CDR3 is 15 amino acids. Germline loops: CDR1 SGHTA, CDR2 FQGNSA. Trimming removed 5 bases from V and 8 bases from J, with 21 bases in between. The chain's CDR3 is CASSPPDGGASGYTF. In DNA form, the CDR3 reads TGTGCCAGCAGCCCCCCAGATGGGGGCGCCTCGGGCTACACCTTC.

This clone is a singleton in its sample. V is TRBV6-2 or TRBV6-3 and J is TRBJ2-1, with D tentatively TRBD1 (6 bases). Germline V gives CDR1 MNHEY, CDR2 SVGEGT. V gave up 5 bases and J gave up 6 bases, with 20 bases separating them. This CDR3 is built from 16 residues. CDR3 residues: CASSTIRGKILNEQFF. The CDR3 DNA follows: TGTGCCAGCAGTACAATCAGGGGCAAAATCCTCAATGAGCAGTTCTTC.

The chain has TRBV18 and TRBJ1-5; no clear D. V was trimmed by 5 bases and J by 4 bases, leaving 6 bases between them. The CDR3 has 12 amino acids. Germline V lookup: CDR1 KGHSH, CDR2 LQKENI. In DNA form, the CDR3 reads TGTGCCAGCTCAGATATGAATCAGCCCCAGCATTTT. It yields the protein CASSDMNQPQHF.

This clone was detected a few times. The CDR3 coding sequence is TGTGCCAGCAGCTTTTCTCCCGGGACAGAAAATGGCTACACCTTC. This codes for CASSFSPGTENGYTF. This sequence joins TRBV7-2 and TRBJ1-2, with 7 bases that match TRBD1. Germline-derived CDR1 and CDR2 are SGHTA and FQGNSA. This CDR3 contains 15 residues. V shed 3 bases and J 6 bases; nucleotides not matched to a gene: 10.